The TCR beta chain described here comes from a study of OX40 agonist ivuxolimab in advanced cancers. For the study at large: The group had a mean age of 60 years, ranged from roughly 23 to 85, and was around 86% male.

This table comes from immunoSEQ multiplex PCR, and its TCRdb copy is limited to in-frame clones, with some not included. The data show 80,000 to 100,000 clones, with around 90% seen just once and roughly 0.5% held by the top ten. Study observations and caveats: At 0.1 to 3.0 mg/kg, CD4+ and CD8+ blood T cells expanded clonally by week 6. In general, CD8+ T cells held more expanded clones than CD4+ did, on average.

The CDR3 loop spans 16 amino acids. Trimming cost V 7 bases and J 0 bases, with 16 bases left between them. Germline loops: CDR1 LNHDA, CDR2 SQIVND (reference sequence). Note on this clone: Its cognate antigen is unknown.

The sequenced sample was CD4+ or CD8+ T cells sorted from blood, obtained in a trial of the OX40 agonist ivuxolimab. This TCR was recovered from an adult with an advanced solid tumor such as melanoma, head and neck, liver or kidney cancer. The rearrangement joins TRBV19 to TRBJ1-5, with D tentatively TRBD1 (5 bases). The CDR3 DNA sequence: TGTGCCAGTACCCAATGGGGCGGGTATAGCAATCAGCCCCAGCATTTT. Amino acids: CASTQWGGYSNQPQHF.